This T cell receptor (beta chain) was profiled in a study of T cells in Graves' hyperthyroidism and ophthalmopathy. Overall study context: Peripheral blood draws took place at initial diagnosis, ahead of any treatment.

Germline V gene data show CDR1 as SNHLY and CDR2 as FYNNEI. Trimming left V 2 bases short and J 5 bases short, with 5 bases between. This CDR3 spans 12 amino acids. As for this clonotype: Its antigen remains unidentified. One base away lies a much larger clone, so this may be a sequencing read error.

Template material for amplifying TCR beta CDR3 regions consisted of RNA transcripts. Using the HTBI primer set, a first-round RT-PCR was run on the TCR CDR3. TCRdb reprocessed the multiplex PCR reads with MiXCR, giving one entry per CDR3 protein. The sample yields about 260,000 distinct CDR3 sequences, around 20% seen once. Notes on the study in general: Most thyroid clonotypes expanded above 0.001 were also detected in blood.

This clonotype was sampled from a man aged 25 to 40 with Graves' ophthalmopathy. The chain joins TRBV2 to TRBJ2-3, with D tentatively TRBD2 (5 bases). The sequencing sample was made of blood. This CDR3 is CASSEREDTQYF. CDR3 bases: TGTGCCAGCAGTGAACGGGAAGATACGCAGTATTTT.